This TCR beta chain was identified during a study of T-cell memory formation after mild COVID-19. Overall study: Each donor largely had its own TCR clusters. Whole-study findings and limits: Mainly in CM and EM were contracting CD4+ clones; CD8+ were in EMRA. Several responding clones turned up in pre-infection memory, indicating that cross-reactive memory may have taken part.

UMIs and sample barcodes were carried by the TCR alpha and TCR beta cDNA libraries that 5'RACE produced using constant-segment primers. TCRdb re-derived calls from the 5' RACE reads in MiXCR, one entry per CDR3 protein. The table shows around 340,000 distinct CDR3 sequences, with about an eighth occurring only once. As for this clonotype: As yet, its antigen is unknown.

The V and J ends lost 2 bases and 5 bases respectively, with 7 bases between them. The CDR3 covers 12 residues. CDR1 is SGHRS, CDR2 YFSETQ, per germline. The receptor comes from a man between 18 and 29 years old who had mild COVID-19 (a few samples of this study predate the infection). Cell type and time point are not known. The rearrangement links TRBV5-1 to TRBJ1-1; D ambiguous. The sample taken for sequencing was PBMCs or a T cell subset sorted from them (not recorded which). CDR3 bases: TGCGCCAGCAGCTTCAAGAGTACTGAAGCTTTCTTT. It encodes CASSFKSTEAFF. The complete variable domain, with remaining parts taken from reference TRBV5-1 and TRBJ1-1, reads KAGVTQTPRYLIKTRGQQVTLSCSPISGHRSVSWYQQTPGQGLQFLFEYFSETQRNKGNFPGRFSGRQFSNSRSEMNVSTLELGDSALYLCASSFKSTEAFFGQGTRLTVV.